One and the same sample provided the 7 T cell receptor beta chains below, sequenced in a study of spatial heterogeneity in lung cancer. The antigens these receptors bind are not known. Notes on the study in general: Tumoral mutation counts were tracked by counts of expanded intratumoral alpha and beta TCRs.

As to time point: sample taken at primary tumor resection. MiXCR, applied by TCRdb to the 5' RACE reads, yields one record per CDR3 protein. The sample shows approximately 3,500 distinct CDR3 sequences, about 26% of them seen only once. Sequenced material: lung tumor tissue, taken at surgery. The source is a male donor with early-stage non-small cell lung cancer.

This clonotype is medium-sized. This beta chain slipped into a library made for alpha chains as a stray read, so its size is not meaningful. The J gene is TRBJ2-7, the V gene TRBV20-1; a weak D match, TRBD1 (6 bases). Germline CDR1 DFQATT, CDR2 SNEGSKA (reference sequence). This CDR3 region has 12 residues. The germline V and J ends were trimmed by 5 bases and 2 bases, with 10 bases remaining between them. The CDR3 reads CSAGDNTYEQYF. CDR3 bases: TGCAGTGCTGGGGACAACACCTACGAGCAGTACTTC.

This clonotype was seen only once. Because the library targeted alpha chains, this beta chain is an off-target read whose size means little. The V and J genes are TRBV5-1 and TRBJ2-7; TRBD1 matches at 7 bases. V lost 2 bases, J lost 2 bases, and 4 bases stayed unmatched. Per germline, CDR1 SGHRS and CDR2 YFSETQ. This CDR3 region has 14 residues. CDR3 residues: CASSFGQAPYEQYF. In DNA, the CDR3 is TGCGCCAGCAGCTTCGGACAGGCCCCCTACGAGCAGTACTTC.

In its sample, this clonotype is medium-sized. This beta chain is an off-target read within a library intended for alpha chains, so its frequency means little. The chain employs TRBV6-5 and TRBJ2-2; the D gene could be TRBD1 or TRBD2 (6 bases each). This CDR3 has 15 residues. The germline V gene has CDR1 MNHEY and CDR2 SVGAGI. Trimming took 0 bases from V and 7 from J, leaving 12 bases between them. CDR3 DNA sequence: TGTGCCAGCAGTTACTCGACACAGGGAGGCGGGGAGCTGTTTTTT. This codes for CASSYSTQGGGELFF.

In the case of this clonotype: For a library built for alpha chains, this beta chain is a stray read; little rests on its size. The rearrangement uses TRBV7-2 and TRBJ1-1; TRBD1 is a possible D gene (6 bases). This CDR3 spans 14 amino acids. V was pared by 4 bases and J by 3 bases, with 12 bases between. In germline, CDR1 is SGHTA, CDR2 FQGNSA. CDR3: CASSWSGVDTEAFF. The CDR3 nucleotides are TGTGCCAGCAGCTGGTCAGGGGTTGACACTGAAGCTTTCTTT.

By proportion, this clonotype is medium-sized (0.01 to 0.1%). As an off-target read in a library built for alpha chains, this beta chain has a frequency of little significance. The CDR3 DNA sequence: TGCAGTGCTAGAGATCGACTAGCGGGAGTGGGGGAGCAGTACTTC. It translates to CSARDRLAGVGEQYF. The chain employs TRBV20-1 and TRBJ2-7; 12 bases map to TRBD2. CDR1 is DFQATT, CDR2 SNEGSKA, per germline (reference sequence). This CDR3 has 15 residues. V lost 0 bases to trimming and J lost 7 bases; unmatched junction nucleotides: 7.

This clonotype counts as medium-sized (0.01 to 0.1%). Because this beta chain is a stray read in a library intended to capture alpha chains, its abundance should not be given much weight. This chain uses TRBV7-6 with TRBJ2-2, with D perhaps assigned TRBD1 or TRBD2 (6 bases each). Trimming cost V 3 bases and J 6 bases, with 14 bases left between them. From germline, CDR1 is SGHVS and CDR2 FNYEAQ. This CDR3 region has 15 residues. CDR3 DNA sequence: TGTGCCAGCAGCTTGCTCCCAGGGGAGGCCGGGGAGCTGTTTTTT. It encodes CASSLLPGEAGELFF.

This clonotype showed up many times. The library was built for alpha chains, so this beta chain is an off-target read and its size means little. The chain employs TRBV19 and TRBJ1-5, with TRBD1 matching 10 bases. V shed 6 bases, J shed 10 bases, and the junction held 9 bases outside the gene matches. Germline V CDR1 and CDR2: LNHDA, SQIVND (reference sequence). The CDR3 covers 14 residues. The CDR3 nucleotides are TGTGCCAGTAGCGACAGGGGGCCCTTATCCCCCCAGCATTTT. Its translation is CASSDRGPLSPQHF.